Detailed here is one T cell receptor beta chain. The data are from a study of T-cell reconstitution after alpha-beta-depleted transplantation in children. CDR3 length: 16 residues. With 1 base clipped from V and 0 bases from J, the junction kept 4 bases outside the gene matches. Germline CDR1 and CDR2: PRHDT and FYEKMQ (reference sequence). This sample's TCRbeta library carried unique molecular identifier barcodes. Each CDR3 protein gets one entry after TCRdb re-called the PCR reads with MiXCR. The sample includes around 380,000 distinct CDR3 sequences, approximately 10% seen only once; the top ten take about 5%.

The material sequenced was PBMCs from the stem cell graft donor, taken from the stem cell graft. This TCR came from a human donor who donated a stem cell graft to a child with acute myeloid leukemia. V gene TRBV13 combines with J gene TRBJ2-3; TRBD1 agrees at 7 bases. CDR3 in DNA: TGTGCCAGCAGCTTAGACAGGGGCTCTAGCACAGATACGCAGTATTTT. Its protein is CASSLDRGSSTDTQYF.